This T cell receptor (beta chain) was recovered during a study of cytomegalovirus exposure and HLA in healthy donors. A few counts support this clone. The PCR ran on 60 Vbeta and 13 Jbeta primers. TCRdb keeps only in-frame clones here, not all; method: immunoSEQ multiplex PCR. Of 200,000 to 250,000 clones in the sample, about 80% were seen once. Though nominally healthy at sampling, donors likely had unrecorded immune exposures. This CDR3 spans 14 amino acids. Germline V gives CDR1 SGHTA, CDR2 FQGNSA. V lost 4 bases, J lost 4 bases, and 5 bases stayed unmatched. This TCR came from a young man in good health and CMV-seronegative. The rearrangement uses TRBV7-2 and TRBJ1-2; 8 nucleotides match TRBD1. The sample comprised PBMCs. In DNA, the CDR3 is TGTGCCAGCAGCTCGACAGGGGTCGGCTATGGCTACACCTTC. Its protein product is CASSSTGVGYGYTF.